This T cell receptor (beta chain) was documented in a study of blood T cell repertoires in COVID-19 (dated by TCRdb to 2020 to 2021). For the study in its entirety: The collaborator samples originated in the United States, Italy and Spain and spanned the acute and convalescent phases of COVID-19. The sample metadata nearly always contained a de-identified subject ID, COVID-19 status, age in years and sex. The prospective study material was composed of cDNA or gDNA derived from T cells, B-cell-depleted T cells, or PBMCs. The repertoires were released in a freely available public database intended as a resource for research on the immune response to SARS-CoV-2. Samples came from the ongoing ImmuneRACE study (first 160 participants) plus 1,254 subjects from 6 global collaborators. Where available, HLA class I and class II types were obtained from metadata supplied by the sample provider rather than from assay-based typing. Subjects who had been exposed to COVID-19, were actively infected with it, or had recovered from it provided the deeply sampled blood TCRbeta repertoires that made up the dataset. The full study reports these points: How much clinical and demographic metadata was included differed by source and by participant, and the metadata was provided uncurated.

The collaborating institutions used their own protocols to collect whole blood in K2EDTA tubes. Collaborator samples were shipped for TCRbeta analysis as frozen whole blood, isolated PBMCs, or DNA extracted from either sample type. The immunoSEQ Assay, a bias-controlled multiplex PCR, was used to amplify TCRbeta CDR3 regions from genomic DNA. The authors' analysis ran thus. Nucleated cell counts per sample were estimated from amplification of reference gene primers within the assay. To quantify the absolute abundance of each unique TCRbeta CDR3 rearrangement, sequence reads were collapsed and filtered. For each sample, productive Simpson clonality was calculated as the square root of Simpson's diversity index across productive rearrangements. Sourced from immuneACCESS, this table was stored by TCRdb with only in-frame sequences that have V and J called. A share of the clones is absent; for the studies checked, an unresolved V gene accounts for under half, and the remainder has no known explanation. The DNA gave D and trimming, while V, J and clone size come from that table. This sample lists 95,000 to 130,000 clones; almost 85% were detected once. Clones ranked in the top ten supply about 8% of the sample.

The germline V gene sets CDR1 to MDHEN and CDR2 to SYDVKM. The CDR3 spans 14 residues, from the cysteine through the phenylalanine. Left in the record is the CDR3 DNA by itself, 42 bases read in frame from the first base. The trim is 5 bases for V and 10 bases for J, with a gap of 18 bases between the germline ends. This clone has a handful of counts. The antigen it binds to is not known. Base qualities are missing; no much larger clone stands one base away. In this chain, TRBV28 is recombined with TRBJ2-1; a tentative D match to TRBD1 spans 5 bases. The clonotype originates from a man aged 70-80 years with active or convalescent COVID-19. Sequencing input: peripheral blood. The CDR3: CASSKKGHSSEQFF. The base sequence is TGTGCCAGCAGTAAAAAGGGGCATTCCAGCGAGCAGTTCTTC.